These T cell receptor beta chains were read from a single sample in a study of cytomegalovirus exposure and HLA in healthy donors. Assay: immunoSEQ multiplex PCR; the TCRdb copy retains only in-frame clones and omits some. The table includes some 210,000 clones, approximately 82% detected once. The sequenced sample was PBMCs. The receptor source for this set is a woman between 18 and 29 years old in good health and CMV-seronegative. Both conserved end residues are part of each CDR3. The D gene is left open where the match is weak. The size of a clone is reported for some rows only, either as once, few or many, or as a class for expanded clones.

>TRBV6-1|TRBJ1-1|.|.
TGTGCCAGCAGTCCCGCCCCGGACAGACTACCTGAAGCTTTCTTT
CASSPAPDRLPEAFF
>TRBV30|TRBJ1-1|.|.
TGTGCCGGCCTTGGGTGGGTGACTGAAGCTTTCTTT
CAGLGWVTEAFF
>TRBV6-1|TRBJ2-7|.|TRBD2
TGTGCCAGCAGGGTTAGCGGGACCTACGAGCAGTACTTC
CASRVSGTYEQYF
>TRBV10-1|TRBJ2-3|.|TRBD1
TGCGCCAGCAGCCTGACAGGGCTTAGCACAGATACGCAGTATTTT
CASSLTGLSTDTQYF
>TRBV6-5|TRBJ1-2|.|.
TGTGCCAGCACTCTCACCCCGGGGATCGACTATGGCTACACCTTC
CASTLTPGIDYGYTF
>TRBV27|TRBJ2-3|.|.
TGTGCCAGCAGTTTATCGAAGAGCACAGATACGCAGTATTTT
CASSLSKSTDTQYF
>TRBV2|TRBJ1-5|once|.
TGTGCCAGCAGAGGGACGGCTAGCAATCAGCCCCAGCATTTT
CASRGTASNQPQHF
>TRBV6-6|TRBJ1-2|.|TRBD1
TGTGCCAGCAGCTCGACCCGGGACAGGTCTTATGGCTACACCTTC
CASSSTRDRSYGYTF
>TRBV5-1|TRBJ2-3|.|.
TGCGCCAGCAGCTTGGGGTTAGGGAACCCTCCCACAGATACGCAGTATTTT
CASSLGLGNPPTDTQYF
>TRBV7-2|TRBJ2-3|.|.
TGTGCCAGCAGCCCCGACTCATACACAGATACGCAGTATTTT
CASSPDSYTDTQYF
>TRBV18|TRBJ2-7|.|.
TGTGCCAGCTCGCCCGGAGGCGAAAGCTACGAGCAGTACTTC
CASSPGGESYEQYF
>TRBV6-5|TRBJ2-7|.|TRBD2
TGTGCCAGCAGTTACTCGAAAAGCGGGAACCCCTACGAGCAGTACTTC
CASSYSKSGNPYEQYF
>TRBV7-6|TRBJ2-3|.|.
TGTGCCAGCAGCCCCCGACAGGGCACAGATACGCAGTATTTT
CASSPRQGTDTQYF
>TRBV15|TRBJ2-1|.|.
TGTGCCACCAGCAGAGATAGGTTTGGGGTAAATGAGCAGTTCTTC
CATSRDRFGVNEQFF
>TRBV15|TRBJ1-4|.|.
TGTGCCACCAGCAGAGATGGTGGGGCTATTAATGAAAAACTGTTTTTT
CATSRDGGAINEKLFF
>TRBV5-1|TRBJ2-5|.|TRBD2
TGCGCCAGCAGCTTGTTACTAGCGGAACAAGAGACCCAGTACTTC
CASSLLLAEQETQYF
>TRBV29-1|TRBJ1-5|.|TRBD1
TGCAGCGCTCGACAGGGGGAACAGCCCCAGCATTTT
CSARQGEQPQHF
>TRBV28|TRBJ1-5|.|.
TGTGCCAGCAGTGTTTTAAGGGACGGCTACAATCAGCCCCAGCATTTT
CASSVLRDGYNQPQHF
>TRBV30|TRBJ2-3|.|TRBD2
TGTGCCTGGAGTGGAGGGACTAGCGGTAGCACAGATACGCAGTATTTT
CAWSGGTSGSTDTQYF
>TRBV9|TRBJ1-4|.|TRBD1
TGTGCCAGCAGCCCGGACAGGCGACTTAATGAAAAACTGTTTTTT
CASSPDRRLNEKLFF
>TRBV9|TRBJ2-3|.|TRBD1
TGTGCCAGCAGCGCACAGGGGGCGCGGACAGATACGCAGTATTTT
CASSAQGARTDTQYF
>TRBV6-5|TRBJ1-4|.|.
TGTGCCAGCAGTTACTCGGGGACGTCTGGGGAAAAACTGTTTTTT
CASSYSGTSGEKLFF
>TRBV30|TRBJ2-5|.|.
TGTGCCTGGAGTGGCGGGACAGTAGAGACCCAGTACTTC
CAWSGGTVETQYF
>TRBV7-8|TRBJ2-2|.|TRBD2
TGTGCCAGCAGCTTTCTTCCTAGCGGGGGCGACACCGGGGAGCTGTTTTTT
CASSFLPSGGDTGELFF
>TRBV27|TRBJ2-5|.|TRBD1
TGTGCCAGCAGGGGAAGACAGGGGAGGCAAGAGACCCAGTACTTC
CASRGRQGRQETQYF
>TRBV6-5|TRBJ2-7|.|TRBD1
TGTGCCAGCAGACTCCTGACAGGGGGTCTCCACGAGCAGTACTTC
CASRLLTGGLHEQYF
>TRBV19|TRBJ1-5|.|.
TGTGCCAGTACCCCAAGGACGGGGAATCAGCCCCAGCATTTT
CASTPRTGNQPQHF
>TRBV19|TRBJ2-2|.|.
TGTGCCAGTAGTATAGGGGCGAGCATCGCGAACACCGGGGAGCTGTTTTTT
CASSIGASIANTGELFF
>TRBV7-6|TRBJ2-6|.|.
TGTGCCAGCAGCTTAACGGCGGCCCGATCCTCTGGGGCCAACGTCCTGACTTTC
CASSLTAARSSGANVLTF
>TRBV7-6|TRBJ2-5|.|.
TGTGCCAGCAGCTTAGACCGCCTGGGCAAGGGAGCCCAGTACTTC
CASSLDRLGKGAQYF
>TRBV5-1|TRBJ2-7|.|.
TGCGCCAGCAGCTCCCGAGGGGGAAGTAGGTACGAGCAGTACTTC
CASSSRGGSRYEQYF
>TRBV14|TRBJ2-5|.|.
TGTGCCAGCAGCCCTTCGAGAGGCATATCACCGGTGGAGACCCAGTACTTC
CASSPSRGISPVETQYF
>TRBV11-2|TRBJ2-4|.|TRBD2
TGTGCCAGCAGCTCAGGGACTAGCGGGGTAAACATTCAGTACTTC
CASSSGTSGVNIQYF
>TRBV7-6|TRBJ1-3|.|.
TGTGCCAGCAGCTTAGGGGTGGCAGGCCGCGAATCTGGAAACACCATATATTTT
CASSLGVAGRESGNTIYF
>TRBV7-6|TRBJ1-4|.|.
TGTGCCAGCAGCTTAACACACGGAGAAGGAGCTAATGAAAAACTGTTTTTT
CASSLTHGEGANEKLFF
>TRBV11-2|TRBJ2-5|.|TRBD2
TGTGCCAGCAGCTTTAGCGGGAGAGGCGAGACCCAGTACTTC
CASSFSGRGETQYF
>TRBV27|TRBJ1-1|.|.
TGTGCCAGCAGTGCGGGGACCGGACTAATTATAGGAGCTTTCTTT
CASSAGTGLIIGAFF
>TRBV27|TRBJ2-3|.|.
TGTGCCAGCAGTCCATCTCGACAGGGCACAGATACGCAGTATTTT
CASSPSRQGTDTQYF
>TRBV30|TRBJ2-4|few|TRBD2
TGTGCCTGGAGTGACGGGAGGAACCGCATTCAGTACTTC
CAWSDGRNRIQYF
>TRBV2|TRBJ2-7|.|TRBD1
TGTGCCGGACAGGACAGCAAATCCTACGAGCAGTACTTC
CAGQDSKSYEQYF
>TRBV9|TRBJ2-1|.|TRBD2
TGTGCCAGCGCATCTAGCGGGGGGTCTTGGGAGCAGTTCTTC
CASASSGGSWEQFF
>TRBV28|TRBJ1-4|once|.
TGTGCCAGCAGTTTCACAGGGAATAATGAAAAACTGTTTTTT
CASSFTGNNEKLFF
>TRBV5-1|TRBJ2-1|.|TRBD2
TGCGCCAGCAGCTCGAACGTAGCGGGGGGAAGTGAGCAGTTCTTC
CASSSNVAGGSEQFF